This entry concerns a single TCR beta chain. What it binds is not known. The CDR3 does not end in the conserved phenylalanine or tryptophan, so this is likely a read error. Full-length variable regions came from constant-region reverse primers plus semi-nested Nested Universal Primer A PCR. TCRdb ran MiXCR on the 5' RACE reads and lists one entry per CDR3 protein. Here the sample spans about 43,000 distinct CDR3 sequences, roughly a fifth being singletons. Cells sorted as Tregs were CD4+, CD25+ and CD127-/low. Broader study findings: Tumor-infiltrating Treg TCR alpha and beta sequences overlapped most with tumor naive CD4+ T cells, then blood naive. Tumor memory CD4+ T cell TCR gene usage was found to cluster with blood and lymph node memory CD4+ cells and with lymph node naive CD4+ cells. The larger cohort examined one V-J beta rearrangement, not whole repertoires.

V dropped 2 bases and J dropped 7 bases, with 6 bases sitting between them. This CDR3 region has 12 residues. Germline loops: CDR1 MNHNY, CDR2 SVGAGI (reference sequence). This receptor was taken from a female donor with breast cancer. This chain joins TRBV6-6 and TRBJ2-1; D is unclear. Sequenced: Tregs sorted from a lymph node. For the CDR3, the DNA is TGTGCCAGCAGTTACGAAGGGAATGAGCAGTTCCTC. Protein: CASSYEGNEQFL.